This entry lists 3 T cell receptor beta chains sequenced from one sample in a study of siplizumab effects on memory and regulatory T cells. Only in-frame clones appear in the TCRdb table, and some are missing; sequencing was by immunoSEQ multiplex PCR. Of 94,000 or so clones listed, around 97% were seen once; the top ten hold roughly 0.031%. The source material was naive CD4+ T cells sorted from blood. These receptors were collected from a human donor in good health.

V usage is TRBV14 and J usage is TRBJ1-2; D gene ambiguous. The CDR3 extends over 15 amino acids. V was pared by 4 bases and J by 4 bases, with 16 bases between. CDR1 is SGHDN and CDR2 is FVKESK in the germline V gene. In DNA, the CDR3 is TGTGCCAGCAGCCCCAGTATGGGTTCGGGCTATGGCTACACCTTC. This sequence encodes CASSPSMGSGYGYTF.

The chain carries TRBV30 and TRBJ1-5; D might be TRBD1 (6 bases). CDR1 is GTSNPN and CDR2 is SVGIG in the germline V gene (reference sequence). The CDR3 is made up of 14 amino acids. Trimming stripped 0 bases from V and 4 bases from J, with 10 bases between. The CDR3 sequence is CAWSVPGANQPQHF. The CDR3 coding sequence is TGTGCCTGGAGTGTCCCAGGGGCTAATCAGCCCCAGCATTTT.

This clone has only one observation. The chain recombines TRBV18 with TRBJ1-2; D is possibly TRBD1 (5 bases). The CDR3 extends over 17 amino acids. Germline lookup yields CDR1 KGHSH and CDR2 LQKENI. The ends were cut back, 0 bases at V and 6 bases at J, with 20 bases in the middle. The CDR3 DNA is TGTGCCAGCTCACCACCTGATCAAGGGACGGTTCTGAATGGCTACACCTTC. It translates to CASSPPDQGTVLNGYTF.